Given below is one T cell receptor beta chain in context. This clonotype has a handful of counts. Its antigen is currently not known. Base-call qualities are not available, and no considerably larger clone is one nucleotide away. The library was obtained by PCR. The reads were generated on an Illumina HiSeq 2500. TCR libraries were prepared with molecular barcoding, using unique molecular identifiers to normalize TCRbeta repertoire quantification. The public reads were run again by TCRdb, first through fastp at Q25 and then through MiXCR, and only productive beta chains were kept. Every distinct CDR3 protein forms one entry, paired with its most common genes and DNA. In this sample the table shows hundreds of thousands of distinct CDR3 sequences, 16% of which occur a single time. Of the sample, 0.9% to 1.2% is held by the ten largest clones. The sample originates from a study of T-cell reconstitution after alpha-beta-depleted transplantation in children (dated by TCRdb to 2016 to 2018). Some background on the complete study: The study quantitatively tracked T-cell immune reconstitution after TCRalphabeta/CD19-depleted allogeneic hematopoietic cell transplantation in children using TCR repertoire profiling.

V is reduced by 5 bases and J by 2 bases, leaving a spacing of 16 bases between them. Including the terminal cysteine and phenylalanine, the CDR3 comprises 15 residues. The entry retains the CDR3 DNA only, 45 bases that are in frame from base 1. The germline V gene specifies MNHEY as CDR1 and SVGAGI as CDR2. This clonotype originated in a human donor who donated a stem cell graft to a child with acute myeloid leukemia. This chain joins TRBV6-5 to TRBJ2-7, with a weak D call of TRBD1 (5 bases match). This sample comprised PBMCs from the stem cell graft donor, obtained from the stem cell graft. In nucleotide form, the sequence is TGTGCCAGCAGTCACGTCGTCAGGGAACCCTACGAGCAGTACTTC. It translates to CASSHVVREPYEQYF.